A selection of T cell receptor beta chains follows, all from one sample in a study of Tregs in tolerant kidney transplant recipients. This table comes from immunoSEQ multiplex PCR, and its TCRdb copy is limited to in-frame clones, with some not included. This table holds some 66,000 clones, roughly 92% found once. The specimen comprised CD8+ T cells from blood, sampled before the transplant. The receptors shown here come from a human donor who received a combined kidney and bone marrow transplant. CDR3s include the opening cysteine and the closing phenylalanine or tryptophan. Each record gives: D gene, J gene, V gene, clone size, CDR3 DNA, CDR3 protein. The D gene is left open where the match is weak. A clone size is listed for some rows: how often the clone was seen (once, few, many), or a class if it is expanded.

d_gene: .; j_gene: TRBJ1-1; v_gene: TRBV19; abundance: .; CDR3nt: TGTGCCAGTAGTCAGGGCGGTAACACTGAAGCTTTCTTT; CDR3aa: CASSQGGNTEAFF
d_gene: TRBD1; j_gene: TRBJ2-5; v_gene: TRBV29-1; abundance: .; CDR3nt: TGCAGCGTTGGTGGGGACAGTAAAGAGACCCAGTACTTC; CDR3aa: CSVGGDSKETQYF
d_gene: .; j_gene: TRBJ2-2; v_gene: TRBV6-1; abundance: .; CDR3nt: TGTGCCAGCAGTGATGAAGGGGGGAACACCGGGGAGCTGTTTTTT; CDR3aa: CASSDEGGNTGELFF
d_gene: TRBD1; j_gene: TRBJ2-7; v_gene: TRBV6-5; abundance: .; CDR3nt: TGTGCCAGCAGTTTCGACAGGGCCGAGAACGAGCAGTACTTC; CDR3aa: CASSFDRAENEQYF
d_gene: TRBD1; j_gene: TRBJ1-5; v_gene: TRBV4-1; abundance: .; CDR3nt: TGCGCCAGCAGCCCCGGGACAGGGCAGCCCCAGCATTTT; CDR3aa: CASSPGTGQPQHF
d_gene: .; j_gene: TRBJ1-6; v_gene: TRBV7-3; abundance: .; CDR3nt: TGTGCCAGCAGCTTAACTCCCAGGGTGAATTCCCCCCTCCACTTT; CDR3aa: CASSLTPRVNSPLHF
d_gene: .; j_gene: TRBJ2-7; v_gene: TRBV11-3; abundance: .; CDR3nt: TGTGCCAGCAGCTCCTCAGTCTCCTACGAGCAGTACTTC; CDR3aa: CASSSSVSYEQYF
d_gene: TRBD1; j_gene: TRBJ1-5; v_gene: TRBV19; abundance: .; CDR3nt: TGTGCCAGTAGTCTCCGGGACAGGGTGAGGCCCCAGCATTTT; CDR3aa: CASSLRDRVRPQHF
d_gene: .; j_gene: TRBJ1-6; v_gene: TRBV30; abundance: .; CDR3nt: TGTGCCTGGAGTGTACTACAGGGTAATTCACCCCTCCACTTT; CDR3aa: CAWSVLQGNSPLHF
d_gene: TRBD1; j_gene: TRBJ2-1; v_gene: TRBV30; abundance: .; CDR3nt: TGTGCCTGCCTGACAGGGGGACCCATCAATGAGCAGTTCTTC; CDR3aa: CACLTGGPINEQFF
d_gene: .; j_gene: TRBJ2-7; v_gene: TRBV9; abundance: .; CDR3nt: TGTGCCAGCAGCGTAGGGGCAGCCCCCTACGAGCAGTACTTC; CDR3aa: CASSVGAAPYEQYF
d_gene: TRBD1; j_gene: TRBJ2-3; v_gene: TRBV7-3; abundance: .; CDR3nt: TGTGCCAGCAGCTTTAGACAGGGTTTCACAGATACGCAGTATTTT; CDR3aa: CASSFRQGFTDTQYF
d_gene: .; j_gene: TRBJ2-5; v_gene: TRBV5-4; abundance: .; CDR3nt: TGTGCCACTGCAGAGGGAGAGACCCAGTACTTC; CDR3aa: CATAEGETQYF
d_gene: .; j_gene: TRBJ2-1; v_gene: TRBV18; abundance: once; CDR3nt: TGTGCCAGCTCACCAGGGTTGAGTAGTCATCTCCTCAGGGACAATGAGCAGTTCTTC; CDR3aa: CASSPGLSSHLLRDNEQFF
d_gene: .; j_gene: TRBJ2-1; v_gene: TRBV11-2; abundance: .; CDR3nt: TGTGCCAGCAGCTTATATCAGGGCGATAATGAGCAGTTCTTC; CDR3aa: CASSLYQGDNEQFF
d_gene: TRBD2; j_gene: TRBJ2-2; v_gene: TRBV4-3; abundance: .; CDR3nt: TGCGCCAGCACTTCGACTAGCGGGCAGAACACCGGGGAGCTGTTTTTT; CDR3aa: CASTSTSGQNTGELFF
d_gene: .; j_gene: TRBJ1-1; v_gene: TRBV9; abundance: .; CDR3nt: TGTGCCAGCAGCGAGCGTCGGGACACTGAAGCTTTCTTT; CDR3aa: CASSERRDTEAFF
d_gene: .; j_gene: TRBJ2-7; v_gene: TRBV29-1; abundance: .; CDR3nt: TGCAGCGTTGCGGGATCCTACGAGCAGTACTTC; CDR3aa: CSVAGSYEQYF
d_gene: .; j_gene: TRBJ2-7; v_gene: TRBV6-1; abundance: .; CDR3nt: TGTGCCAGCAGTGATTCGTCAGGGTCGCCCTACGAGCAGTACTTC; CDR3aa: CASSDSSGSPYEQYF
d_gene: .; j_gene: TRBJ2-1; v_gene: TRBV27; abundance: .; CDR3nt: TGTGCCAGCAGTTTAGGGCGTTACAATGAGCAGTTCTTC; CDR3aa: CASSLGRYNEQFF
d_gene: TRBD1; j_gene: TRBJ1-2; v_gene: TRBV29-1; abundance: .; CDR3nt: TGCAGCGTTGAAAGACAGGGCGCTAACTATGGCTACACCTTC; CDR3aa: CSVERQGANYGYTF
d_gene: TRBD1; j_gene: TRBJ2-1; v_gene: TRBV7-9; abundance: .; CDR3nt: TGTGCCAGCAGCTCCGGGACAGGCTCCTACAATGAGCAGTTCTTC; CDR3aa: CASSSGTGSYNEQFF
d_gene: TRBD2; j_gene: TRBJ2-1; v_gene: TRBV10-2; abundance: .; CDR3nt: TGCGCCAGCAGTGAGTCGACTAGCGGGGAGCAGTTCTTC; CDR3aa: CASSESTSGEQFF
d_gene: .; j_gene: TRBJ2-2; v_gene: TRBV9; abundance: .; CDR3nt: TGTGCCAGCAGCGTAACTGGCACCGGGGAGCTGTTTTTT; CDR3aa: CASSVTGTGELFF
d_gene: .; j_gene: TRBJ1-2; v_gene: TRBV4-2; abundance: .; CDR3nt: TGTGCCAGCAGGCCCACCGAGACTAACTATGGCTACACCTTC; CDR3aa: CASRPTETNYGYTF
d_gene: TRBD2; j_gene: TRBJ2-5; v_gene: TRBV7-9; abundance: .; CDR3nt: TGTGCCAGCAGCCACGGGACTAGCGGAGAGACCCAGTACTTC; CDR3aa: CASSHGTSGETQYF
d_gene: .; j_gene: TRBJ1-5; v_gene: TRBV4-1; abundance: once; CDR3nt: TGCGCCAGCAGCCAAAGTCCTCAAACAGGTTATCGCAATCAGCCCCAGCATTTT; CDR3aa: CASSQSPQTGYRNQPQHF
d_gene: TRBD2; j_gene: TRBJ2-1; v_gene: TRBV7-7; abundance: .; CDR3nt: TGTGCCAGCAGCTCCACCCTGGGCGGGAGTTTCAATGAGCAGTTCTTC; CDR3aa: CASSSTLGGSFNEQFF
d_gene: .; j_gene: TRBJ2-5; v_gene: TRBV27; abundance: .; CDR3nt: TGTGCCAGCAGCTCTAGGCTGGGCCAAGAGACCCAGTACTTC; CDR3aa: CASSSRLGQETQYF
d_gene: TRBD1; j_gene: TRBJ2-7; v_gene: TRBV19; abundance: .; CDR3nt: TGTGCCAGTAGCCAGGGGGACGAGCAGTACTTC; CDR3aa: CASSQGDEQYF
d_gene: .; j_gene: TRBJ1-2; v_gene: TRBV11-3; abundance: .; CDR3nt: TGTGCCAGCAGCTTACCTGGACAGACCGCCGGGGGCTACACCTTC; CDR3aa: CASSLPGQTAGGYTF